This is a list of T cell receptor beta chains from one sample in a study of blood T cell repertoires in COVID-19. The method was immunoSEQ multiplex PCR; TCRdb's version includes in-frame clones alone and lacks a portion of them. The data contain about 33,000 clones, 88% of them singletons. Sequenced: peripheral blood. The source is a human donor in a cohort sampled during active COVID-19. Each CDR3 is given with its conserved first and last residue.

V	CDR3
TRBV2	CASSPSGGEGTDTQYF
TRBV5-1	CASSNRQSLQTEAFF
TRBV10-3	CAISQGTSEGSPLHF
TRBV5-1	CASSLSPGHVEAFF
TRBV5-6	CASSTLTGGFYEQYF
TRBV7-2	CASTLNPSGGGFGYTF
TRBV7-9	CASSPPGQGAGEKLFF
TRBV29-1	CSVESGQSPSYNEQFF
TRBV6-5	CASADRDGGEQFF
TRBV10-1	CASKTDLAKNIQYF
TRBV6-5	CASSYSDRGKNTEAFF
TRBV2	CASTSGRAGYEQYF
TRBV27	CASSPYGGAGRETQYF
TRBV29-1	CSGAGQGAEAFF
TRBV20-1	CSASLAGDKNEQYF
TRBV28	CASRSPQGSYNSPLHF
TRBV5-1	CASSSTRGYEQYF
TRBV5-1	CASSSDRPGWAFF
TRBV19	CASSPQGSNYGYTF
TRBV18	CASSPDRAGELFF
TRBV7-9	CASSLEKAGGEKLFF
TRBV6-5	CASKLPQETQYF
TRBV9	CASSATLAGYEQYF
TRBV24-1	CATSDFYKTGRNEQFF
TRBV27	CASSFSGLAGDKTQYF
TRBV5-1	CASSLGPGNTIYF
TRBV5-8	CASSFVLWDLELFF
TRBV19	CASNYGRGLQETQYF
TRBV10-3	CATLAGSGGARTDTQYF
TRBV6-4	CASGREKDSNEQFF
TRBV29-1	CSGGTDDQPQHF
TRBV4-1	CASSQDGSSPLHF
TRBV7-7	CASSLEGTLLYNEQFF
TRBV6-5	CASIVPLQETQYF
TRBV5-4	CASSADPGVDEQFF
TRBV10-3	CAISEPPSGRNTGELFF
TRBV10-1	CASSESRTENSPLHF
TRBV20-1	CSAVAETQYF
TRBV19	CASSTASGTWDTQYF
TRBV12-3/TRBV12-4	CASSLITGRGYTF
TRBV6-5	CASRPGTRETQYF
TRBV6-1	CASSEATGGNQPQHF
TRBV2	CASSPRLAGGTDTQYF
TRBV5-1	CASSFPSGTSGGGSSYNEQFF
TRBV6-1	CASSEFGAKTGGGGYTF
TRBV4-2	CASSQDGGGGTEAFF
TRBV7-8	CASSLREQGAAYNEQFF
TRBV19	CASSPGTDTEAFF
TRBV9	CASSRDRGEDQPQHF
TRBV4-1	CASSPWTGLSYEQYF
TRBV7-6	CASSLDWSGRGAFF
TRBV6-5	CASSYSSGTASTEAFF